The clone carrying this TCR beta chain came up many times. No antigen is known for it. This entry is derived from a study of identical twins. Study-level points and caveats: Modelling underestimated the level of out-of-frame TCR alpha sharing observed in monozygotic twins. Interpretation of the results relied on cross-sectional statistical analysis and not on following the same donors. Insertions were fewer in abundant cord blood beta clonotypes, whereas memory repertoires showed none of this pattern. Beta out-of-frame sequences displayed a weaker excess of sharing between twins.

From the 5' RACE reads, TCRdb called clonotypes with MiXCR, one entry per CDR3 protein. Seen here are about 530,000 distinct CDR3 sequences, around 20% observed once, and the top ten hold about 0.5%. The V end was cut by 0 bases, the J end by 4 bases, with 15 bases between. Per the germline V gene, CDR1 is DFQATT and CDR2 is SNEGSKA (reference sequence). The CDR3 is 16 amino acids. The data also belong to a second study, concerning yellow fever vaccine responses in identical twins.

The TCR was taken from a woman in her late teens or twenties in good health. The sequencing sample was made of CD4+ T cells sorted from blood. This chain links TRBV20-1 with TRBJ2-2, with D perhaps matching TRBD2 (6 bases). CDR3 sequence: CSARDRPSEVTGELFF. In nucleotides, the CDR3 is TGCAGTGCTAGAGATCGCCCTAGCGAGGTCACCGGGGAGCTGTTTTTT.